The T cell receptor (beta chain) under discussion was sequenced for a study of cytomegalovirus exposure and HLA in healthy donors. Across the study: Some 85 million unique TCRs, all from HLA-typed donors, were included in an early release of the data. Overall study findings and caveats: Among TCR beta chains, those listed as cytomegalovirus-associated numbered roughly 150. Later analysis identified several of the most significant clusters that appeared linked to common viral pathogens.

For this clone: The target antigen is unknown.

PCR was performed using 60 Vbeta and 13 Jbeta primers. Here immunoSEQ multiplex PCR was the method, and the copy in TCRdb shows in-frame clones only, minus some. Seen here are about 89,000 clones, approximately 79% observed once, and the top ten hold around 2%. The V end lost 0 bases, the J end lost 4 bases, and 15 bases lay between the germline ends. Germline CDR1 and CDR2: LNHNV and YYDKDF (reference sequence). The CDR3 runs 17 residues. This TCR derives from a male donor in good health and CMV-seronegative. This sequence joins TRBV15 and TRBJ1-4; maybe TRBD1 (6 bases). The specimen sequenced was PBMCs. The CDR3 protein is CATSREQAGANNEKLFF. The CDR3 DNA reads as TGTGCCACCAGCAGAGAACAAGCAGGGGCGAATAATGAAAAACTGTTTTTT. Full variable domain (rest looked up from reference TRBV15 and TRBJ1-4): DAMVIQNPRYQVTQFGKPVTLSCSQTLNHNVMYWYQQKSSQAPKLLFHYYDKDFNNEADTPDNFQSRRPNTSFCFLDIRSPGLGDTAMYLCATSREQAGANNEKLFFGSGTQLSVL.